This T cell receptor (beta chain) was found in a study of CD8+ T cells in alopecia areata. Turning to the study itself: Tofacitinib was taken orally by treated patients, and the dose was 5 to 10 mg twice daily.

Regarding treatment: oral pan-JAK inhibitor, 5-10 mg twice daily. Alopecia areata patients provided lesional scalp punch biopsies and peripheral blood. Following extraction, RNA underwent reverse transcription to cDNA, which served as the sequencing template. Assay used: immunoSEQ multiplex PCR; TCRdb lists only in-frame clones, some missing. There are some 110,000 clones in the sample; roughly 63% occur only once, and almost 30% lies in the top ten. Germline loops: CDR1 MNHEY, CDR2 SVGAGI. Trimming removed 0 bases at V and 1 base at J, with 12 bases between. This CDR3 region has 16 residues. Source: CD8+ T cells sorted from blood, taken at week 4, from a patient treated with tofacitinib. The receptor's source is a human donor with alopecia areata. The V gene is TRBV6-5, the J gene TRBJ2-5; no clear D gene. CDR3 in DNA: TGTGCCAGCAGTTACTCGATCGGTGGCAGCCAAGAGACCCAGTACTTC. Amino acids: CASSYSIGGSQETQYF.